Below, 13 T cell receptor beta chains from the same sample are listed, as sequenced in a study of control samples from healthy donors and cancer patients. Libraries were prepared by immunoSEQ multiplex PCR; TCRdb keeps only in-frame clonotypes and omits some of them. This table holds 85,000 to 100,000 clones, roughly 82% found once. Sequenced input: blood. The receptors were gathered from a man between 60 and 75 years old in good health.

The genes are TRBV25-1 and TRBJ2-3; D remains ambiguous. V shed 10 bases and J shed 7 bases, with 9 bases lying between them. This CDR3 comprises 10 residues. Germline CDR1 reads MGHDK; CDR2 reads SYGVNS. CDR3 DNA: TGTGCCACCCGAGCGAATACGCAGTATTTT. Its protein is CATRANTQYF.

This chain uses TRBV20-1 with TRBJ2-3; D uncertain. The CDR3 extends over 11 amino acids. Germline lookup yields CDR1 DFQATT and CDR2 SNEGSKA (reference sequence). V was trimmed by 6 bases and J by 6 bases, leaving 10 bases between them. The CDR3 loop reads CSAPLTDTQYF. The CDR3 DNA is TGCAGTGCACCGCTAACGGATACGCAGTATTTT.

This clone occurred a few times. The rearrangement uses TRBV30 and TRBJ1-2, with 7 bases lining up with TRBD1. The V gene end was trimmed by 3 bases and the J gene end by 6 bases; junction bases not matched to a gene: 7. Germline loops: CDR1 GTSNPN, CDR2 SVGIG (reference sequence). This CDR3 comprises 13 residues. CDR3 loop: CAWRPGGRNGYTF. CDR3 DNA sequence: TGTGCCTGGAGGCCAGGGGGGAGGAATGGCTACACCTTC.

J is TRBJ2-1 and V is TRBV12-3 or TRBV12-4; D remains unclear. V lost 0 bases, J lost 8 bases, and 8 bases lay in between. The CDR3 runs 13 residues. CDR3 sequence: CASSLAIRDEQFF. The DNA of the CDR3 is TGTGCCAGCAGTTTAGCAATTCGGGATGAGCAGTTCTTC.

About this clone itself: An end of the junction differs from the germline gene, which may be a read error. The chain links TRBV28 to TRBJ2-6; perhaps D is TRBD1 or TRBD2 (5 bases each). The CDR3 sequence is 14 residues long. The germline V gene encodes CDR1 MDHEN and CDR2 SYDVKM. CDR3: CASSPGSAPERPFF. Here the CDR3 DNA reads TGTGCCAGCAGTCCAGGGAGTGCCCCAGAGCGACCTTTCTTC.

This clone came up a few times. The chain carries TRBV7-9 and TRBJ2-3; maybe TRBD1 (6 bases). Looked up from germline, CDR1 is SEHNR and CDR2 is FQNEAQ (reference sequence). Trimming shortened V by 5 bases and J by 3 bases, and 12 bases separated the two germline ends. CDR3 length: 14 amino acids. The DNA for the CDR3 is TGTGCCAGCAGCCCCCGGACAGCTACAGATACGCAGTATTTT. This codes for CASSPRTATDTQYF.

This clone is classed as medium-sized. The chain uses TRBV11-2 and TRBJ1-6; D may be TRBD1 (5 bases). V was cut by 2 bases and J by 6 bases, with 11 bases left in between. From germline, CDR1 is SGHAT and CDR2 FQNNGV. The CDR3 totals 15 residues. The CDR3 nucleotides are TGTGCCAGCAGCTTACTCCGACAGTTTAATTCACCCCTCCACTTT. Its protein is CASSLLRQFNSPLHF.

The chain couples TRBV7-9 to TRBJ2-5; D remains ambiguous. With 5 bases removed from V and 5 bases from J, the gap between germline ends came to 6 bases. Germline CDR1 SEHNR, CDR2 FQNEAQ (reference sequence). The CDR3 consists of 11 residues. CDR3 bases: TGTGCCAGCAGCAAACAGGAGACCCAGTACTTC. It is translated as CASSKQETQYF.

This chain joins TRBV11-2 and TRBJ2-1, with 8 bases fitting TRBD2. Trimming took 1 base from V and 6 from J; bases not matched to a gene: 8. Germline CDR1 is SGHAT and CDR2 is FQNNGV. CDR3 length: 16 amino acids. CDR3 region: CASSLGLIGGGNEQFF. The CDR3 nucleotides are TGTGCCAGCAGCTTAGGGCTGATCGGGGGGGGCAATGAGCAGTTCTTC.

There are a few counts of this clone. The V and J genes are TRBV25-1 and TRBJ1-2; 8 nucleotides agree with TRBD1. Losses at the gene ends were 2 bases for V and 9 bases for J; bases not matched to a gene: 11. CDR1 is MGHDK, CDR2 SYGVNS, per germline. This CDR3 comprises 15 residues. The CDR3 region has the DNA TGTGCCAGCAGTGAAGGGAGACAGGGGAGTTTATGCTACACCTTC. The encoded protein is CASSEGRQGSLCYTF.

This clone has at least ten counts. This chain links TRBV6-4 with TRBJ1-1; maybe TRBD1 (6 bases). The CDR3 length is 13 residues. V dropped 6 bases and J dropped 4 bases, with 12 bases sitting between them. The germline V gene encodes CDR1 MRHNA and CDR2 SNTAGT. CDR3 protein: CASSQGRGTEAFF. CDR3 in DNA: TGTGCCAGCAGCCAGGGCAGGGGCACTGAAGCTTTCTTT.

The CDR3 reads CSASNVDEQYF. The CDR3, as DNA: TGCAGTGCTAGCAACGTCGACGAGCAGTACTTC. The V gene is TRBV20-1, the J gene TRBJ2-7, with D unclear. The V gene lost 3 bases and the J gene lost 5 bases, with 8 bases spanning the gap. The length of the CDR3 is 11 residues. The germline gives CDR1 DFQATT, CDR2 SNEGSKA (reference sequence).

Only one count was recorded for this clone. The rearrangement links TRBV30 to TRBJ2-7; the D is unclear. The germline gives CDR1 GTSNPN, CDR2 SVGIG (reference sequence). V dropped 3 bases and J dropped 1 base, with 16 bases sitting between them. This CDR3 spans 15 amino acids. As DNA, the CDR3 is TGTGCCTGGAGCCCCCCGCCAGGTCTTTCCTACGAGCAGTACTTC. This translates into CAWSPPPGLSYEQYF.